This T cell receptor beta chain was observed in a study of T cell responses to AZD1222 COVID-19 vaccine. Study results and limitations: Mostly white British, mostly female donors; authors suggested clonal diversity may be underestimated. Researchers took repertoire samples only after the peak T cell response had come. Across spike, vaccine-associated CD4 TCRs were found, dominant at 160-218 and 743-854.

For this clone: Its specificity is unknown.

Repertoires were generated with immunoSEQ multiplex PCR, while TCRdb's copy carries only in-frame clones and drops some. Of 150,000 to 200,000 clones listed, almost 95% are singletons. This CDR3 has 13 residues. V was shortened by 3 bases and J by 3 bases, with 9 bases between the two germline ends. Germline CDR1 reads MDHEN; CDR2 reads SYDVKM. Source: peripheral blood, taken on day 0 of AZD1222 vaccination. The V and J genes are TRBV28 and TRBJ2-7; D perhaps matches TRBD2 (7 bases). The receptor was derived from an adult in good health. CDR3 loop: CASSLGGHYEQYF. In DNA form, the CDR3 reads TGTGCCAGCAGTTTGGGGGGGCACTACGAGCAGTACTTC.